The 6 T cell receptor beta chains reported below all come from one sample, sequenced in a study of cytotoxic CD8 clonotypes in ibrutinib-treated CLL. Profiled with immunoSEQ multiplex PCR; TCRdb holds only in-frame clones, not every one. The sample yields some 290,000 clones, approximately 80% seen once. This specimen was PBMCs, taken before ibrutinib treatment. The receptors derive from a human donor with chronic lymphocytic leukemia.

In regard to this clone: This same CDR3 is encoded by further DNA sequences in the sample. This chain connects TRBV6-5 to TRBJ2-7; 10 nucleotides line up with TRBD2. The CDR3 is made up of 15 amino acids. V shed 0 bases, J shed 3 bases, and the junction held 2 bases outside the gene matches. The germline V gene has CDR1 MNHEY and CDR2 SVGAGI. CDR3 DNA sequence: TGTGCCAGCAGTTACTCGGCTAGCGGGAGCTACGAGCAGTACTTC. Protein: CASSYSASGSYEQYF.

The gene calls are TRBV7-6 and TRBJ2-1; TRBD2 matches at 7 bases. V shed 3 bases and J 1 base; nucleotides not matched to a gene: 9. The germline gives CDR1 SGHVS, CDR2 FNYEAQ. The CDR3 is 17 amino acids. DNA for the CDR3: TGTGCCAGCAGCTTCCAGATGGGGGGGAGGTCCTACAATGAGCAGTTCTTC. Amino acids: CASSFQMGGRSYNEQFF.

The genes are TRBV28 and TRBJ2-7; a possible D gene is TRBD1 (6 bases). Germline V gene lookup returns CDR1 MDHEN and CDR2 SYDVKM. V was clipped by 6 bases and J by 6 bases, with 9 bases between them. The length of the CDR3 is 11 residues. Here the CDR3 reads CASRQGSEQYF. Written as DNA, the CDR3 is TGTGCCAGCAGACAGGGATCCGAGCAGTACTTC.

This chain connects TRBV25-1 to TRBJ2-7, with 10 bases fitting TRBD2. The ends lost 1 base at V and 3 bases at J; junction bases unmatched: 6. Germline CDR1 reads MGHDK; CDR2 reads SYGVNS. The CDR3 consists of 16 residues. CDR3 coding DNA: TGTGCCAGCAGTGAATTGGGGACTAGCGAAAACTACGAGCAGTACTTC. Encoded protein: CASSELGTSENYEQYF.

The rearrangement joins TRBV4-1 to TRBJ2-3; 11 positions match TRBD1. The CDR3 length is 17 residues. V was clipped by 2 bases and J by 4 bases; unmatched bases: 8. Germline-derived CDR1 and CDR2 are MGHRA and YSYEKL. CDR3 sequence reads: CASSQSPGQGVADTQYF. DNA of the CDR3: TGCGCCAGCAGCCAATCTCCGGGACAGGGGGTAGCAGATACGCAGTATTTT.

The chain is built from TRBV19 and TRBJ2-6; no reliable D call. Germline loops: CDR1 LNHDA, CDR2 SQIVND (reference sequence). The V end was cut by 5 bases, the J end by 4 bases, with 9 bases between. There are 14 residues in the CDR3. The CDR3 coding sequence is TGTGCCAGTAGTTACCGCGGAGGGGCCAACGTCCTGACTTTC. Translated, it gives CASSYRGGANVLTF.